Included here is one T cell receptor beta chain sequence, with context. These data are taken from a study of T cell changes during pregnancy in multiple sclerosis. TCRdb's table, derived via immunoSEQ multiplex PCR, lists solely in-frame clones and lacks some. Among approximately 32,000 clones listed, about 92% were seen once. This CDR3 has 15 amino acids. Trimming shortened V by 0 bases and J by 6 bases, and 13 bases separated the two germline ends. Germline-derived CDR1 and CDR2 are SGHRS and YFSETQ. The chain uses TRBV5-1 and TRBJ2-1, with D perhaps matching TRBD1 (5 bases). Specimen: CD8+ T cells from peripheral blood mononuclear cells, collected in the first trimester of pregnancy. This receptor was obtained from a female donor with multiple sclerosis, enrolled in a pregnancy study. The CDR3 coding sequence is TGCGCCAGCAGCTTGGGGCCCAGGGCAGGCAATGAGCAGTTCTTC. Translated: CASSLGPRAGNEQFF.